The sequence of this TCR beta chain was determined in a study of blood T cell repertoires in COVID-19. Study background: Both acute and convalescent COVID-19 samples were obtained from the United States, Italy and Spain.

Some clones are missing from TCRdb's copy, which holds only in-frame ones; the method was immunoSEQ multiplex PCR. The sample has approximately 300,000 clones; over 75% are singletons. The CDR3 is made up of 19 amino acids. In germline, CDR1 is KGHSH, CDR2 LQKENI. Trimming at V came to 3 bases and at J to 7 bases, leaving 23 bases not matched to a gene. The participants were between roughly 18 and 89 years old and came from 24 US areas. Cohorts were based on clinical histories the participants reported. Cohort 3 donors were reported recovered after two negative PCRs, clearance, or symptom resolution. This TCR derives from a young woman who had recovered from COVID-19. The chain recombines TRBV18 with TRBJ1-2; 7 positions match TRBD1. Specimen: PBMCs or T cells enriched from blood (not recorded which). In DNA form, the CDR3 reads TGTGCCAGCTCACCCCGGTCCGTTGGAAAAGTTGACAGGGTCACTGGCTACACCTTC. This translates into CASSPRSVGKVDRVTGYTF.